Listed below are T cell receptor beta chains from one sample, sequenced in a study of blood T cell repertoires in COVID-19. The data were produced by immunoSEQ multiplex PCR, yet TCRdb's version contains in-frame clones alone and is incomplete. The sample consists of around 300,000 clones, about nine tenths of them appearing once. Input material: PBMCs or T cells enriched from blood (not recorded which). These receptors were taken from an older woman who had recovered from COVID-19. Each CDR3 is given with its conserved first and last residue. The order of the fields is D gene, V gene, CDR3 protein. D genes are given only for firm matches.

D gene: -; V gene: TRBV14; CDR3 protein: CASSQGPAYGYTF
D gene: TRBD1; V gene: TRBV5-6; CDR3 protein: CASSLAGTGGPNQPQHF
D gene: -; V gene: TRBV9; CDR3 protein: CASSSLGVNEKLFF
D gene: TRBD2; V gene: TRBV5-1; CDR3 protein: CASSALLAGGDNEQFF
D gene: -; V gene: TRBV28; CDR3 protein: CASSAGKGLRTGELFF
D gene: TRBD2; V gene: TRBV6-4; CDR3 protein: CASSEIGGTSDEQFF
D gene: -; V gene: TRBV9; CDR3 protein: CASSALTRDSPLHF
D gene: -; V gene: TRBV6-5; CDR3 protein: CASTQGSPDSPLHF
D gene: -; V gene: TRBV27; CDR3 protein: CASSLGGGRAFGYTF
D gene: -; V gene: TRBV7-2; CDR3 protein: CASSLRLRDPTTNEKLFF
D gene: -; V gene: TRBV12-3/TRBV12-4; CDR3 protein: CASSNRNTEAFF